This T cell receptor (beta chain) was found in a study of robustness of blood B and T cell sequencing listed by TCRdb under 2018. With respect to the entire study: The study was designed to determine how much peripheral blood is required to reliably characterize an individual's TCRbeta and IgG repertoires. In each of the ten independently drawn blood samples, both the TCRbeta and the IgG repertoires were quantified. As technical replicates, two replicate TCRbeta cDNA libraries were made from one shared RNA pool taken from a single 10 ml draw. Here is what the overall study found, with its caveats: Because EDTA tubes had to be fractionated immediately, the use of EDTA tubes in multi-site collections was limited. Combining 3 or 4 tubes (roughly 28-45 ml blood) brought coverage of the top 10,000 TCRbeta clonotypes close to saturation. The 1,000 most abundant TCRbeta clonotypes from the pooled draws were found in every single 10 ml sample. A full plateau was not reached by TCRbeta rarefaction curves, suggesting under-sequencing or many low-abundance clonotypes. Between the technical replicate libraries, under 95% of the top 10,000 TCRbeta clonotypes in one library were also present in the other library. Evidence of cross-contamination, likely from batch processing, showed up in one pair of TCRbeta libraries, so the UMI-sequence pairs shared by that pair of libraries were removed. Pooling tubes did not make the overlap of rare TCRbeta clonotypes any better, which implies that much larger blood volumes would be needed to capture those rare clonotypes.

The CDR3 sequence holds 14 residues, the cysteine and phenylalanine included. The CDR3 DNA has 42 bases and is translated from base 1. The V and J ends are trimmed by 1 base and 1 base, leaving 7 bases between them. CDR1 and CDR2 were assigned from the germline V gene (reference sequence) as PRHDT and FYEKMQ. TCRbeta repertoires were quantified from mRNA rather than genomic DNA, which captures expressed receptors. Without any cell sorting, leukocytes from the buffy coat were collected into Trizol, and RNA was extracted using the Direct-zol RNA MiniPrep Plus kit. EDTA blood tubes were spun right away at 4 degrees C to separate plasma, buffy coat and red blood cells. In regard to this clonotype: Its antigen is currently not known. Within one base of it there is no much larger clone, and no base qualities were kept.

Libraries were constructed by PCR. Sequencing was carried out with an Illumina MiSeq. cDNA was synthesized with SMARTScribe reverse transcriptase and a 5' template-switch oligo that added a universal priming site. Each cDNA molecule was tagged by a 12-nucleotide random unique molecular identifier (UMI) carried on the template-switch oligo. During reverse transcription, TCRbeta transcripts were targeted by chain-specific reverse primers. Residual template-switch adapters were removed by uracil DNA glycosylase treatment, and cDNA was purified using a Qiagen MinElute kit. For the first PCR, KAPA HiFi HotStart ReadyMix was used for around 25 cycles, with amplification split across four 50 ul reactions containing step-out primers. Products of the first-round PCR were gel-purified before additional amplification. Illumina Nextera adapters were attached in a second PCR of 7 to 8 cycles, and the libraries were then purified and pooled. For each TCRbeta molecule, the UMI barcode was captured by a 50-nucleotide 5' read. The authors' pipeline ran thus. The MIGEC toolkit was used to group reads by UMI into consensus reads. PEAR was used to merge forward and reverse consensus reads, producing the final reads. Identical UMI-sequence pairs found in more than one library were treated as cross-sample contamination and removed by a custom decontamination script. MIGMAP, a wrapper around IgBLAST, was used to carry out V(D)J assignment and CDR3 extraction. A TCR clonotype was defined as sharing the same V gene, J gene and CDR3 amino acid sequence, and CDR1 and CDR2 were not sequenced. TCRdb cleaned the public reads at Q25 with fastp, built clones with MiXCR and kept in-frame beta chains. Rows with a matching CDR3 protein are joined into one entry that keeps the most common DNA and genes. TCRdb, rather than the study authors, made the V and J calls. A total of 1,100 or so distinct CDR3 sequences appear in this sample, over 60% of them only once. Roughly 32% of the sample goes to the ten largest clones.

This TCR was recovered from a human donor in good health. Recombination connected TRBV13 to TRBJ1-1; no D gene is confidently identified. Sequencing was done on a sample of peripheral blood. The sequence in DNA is TGTGCCAGCAGCTTAGAGGGCGGGAACACTGAAGCTTTCTTT. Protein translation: CASSLEGGNTEAFF.